This T cell receptor (beta chain) was sequenced for a study of T cells in tuberculosis. About the research overall: T cells were selected with CD1B tetramers loaded with glucose monomycolate. This South African cohort compared adolescents with or without latent tuberculosis against adults with active tuberculosis.

This clone was observed a single time. Each donor contributed about 100,000 T cells on average, unsorted. The repertoire was sequenced with immunoSEQ multiplex PCR; TCRdb's copy has only in-frame clones and lacks some. The table shows about 35,000 clones, with over 90% occurring only once. Per the germline V gene, CDR1 is SGHDT and CDR2 is YYEEEE. Germline trimming cut 3 bases from V and 4 bases from J; bases unmatched to any gene: 17. The CDR3 consists of 18 residues. The material sequenced was PBMCs. This chain uses TRBV5-6 with TRBJ2-7, with TRBD1 matching 9 bases. The receptor comes from a donor between 10 and 35 years old with latent tuberculosis or without tuberculosis infection. The CDR3 loop reads CASSSIINPGQGGYEQYF. The DNA of the CDR3 is TGTGCCAGCAGCTCCATAATCAACCCGGGACAGGGTGGGTACGAGCAGTACTTC.